The entry below gives a single T cell receptor beta chain sequence along with its context. It may be a read error: a sequence one base away is much more abundant. Because the CDR3 is missing its conserved closing phenylalanine or tryptophan, this is likely a read error. The data stem from a study of tumor-infiltrating lymphocytes in primary liver carcinoma. For the study at large: Sequencing of the samples generated roughly 3.5 to 8 million productive TCRbeta reads, with similar yields across tissue types.

The CDR3 has 15 residues. The germline V gene encodes CDR1 SGHAT and CDR2 FQNNGV. V dropped 6 bases and J dropped 1 base, with 15 bases sitting between them. Germline DNA was also extracted, and blood RNA was taken from unsorted whole blood. The input was about 500 ng total RNA; TCR beta cDNA was made from it with a constant-region primer. Three nested multiplex PCR rounds, a slightly modified ARM-PCR method, built the TCR beta libraries. The first two PCR rounds, around 11 cycles each, used TRBV1-TRBV30 forward primers and a C-beta reverse primer. Via MiXCR, TCRdb re-called the multiplex PCR reads, giving one row per CDR3 protein. Of more than 150,000 distinct CDR3 sequences in the sample, 50% to 75% are singletons; the top ten hold 70% to 80%.

J is TRBJ2-5 and V is TRBV11-2, with D hard to call. This clonotype was sampled from a middle-aged man with primary liver carcinoma and hepatitis B virus infection. Sequences were obtained from peripheral blood. CDR3 DNA: TGTGCCAGCAGACCAATTCGCGGAGCCCAAGAGACCCAGTACTTA. As protein: CASRPIRGAQETQYL.